Below are 19 T cell receptor beta chains sequenced from a single sample in a study of T-cell reconstitution after alpha-beta-depleted transplantation in children. TCRbeta library preparation incorporated unique molecular identifiers. TCRdb reanalysed the PCR reads using MiXCR and keeps one entry per CDR3 protein. The repertoire includes over 450,000 distinct CDR3 sequences, about 10% of them detected once, and 2% to 2.5% sits in the top ten. This sample comprised PBMCs, obtained before TCRalphabeta/CD19-depleted stem cell transplant. The receptors originated from a child aged 2 to 10 with inherited bone marrow failure, due to receive a stem cell transplant.

This clonotype was recorded many times. The rearrangement uses TRBV9 and TRBJ2-3, with 8 bases matching TRBD1. The trim removed 4 bases at V and 4 bases at J, leaving 14 bases unmatched. The CDR3 totals 17 residues. Germline V CDR1 and CDR2: SGDLS, YYNGEE. Here the CDR3 DNA reads TGTGCCAGCAGCCCAAGAATAAGACAGGGGAGCCCAGATACGCAGTATTTT. It codes for CASSPRIRQGSPDTQYF.

This clonotype was counted a few times. The chain combines TRBV5-1 with TRBJ2-1, with TRBD2 matching over 12 bases. Germline trimming cut 1 base from V and 5 bases from J; bases unmatched to any gene: 4. There are 16 residues in the CDR3. Germline values: CDR1 SGHRS, CDR2 YFSETQ. The CDR3 reads CASSLLAGGPNNEQFF. CDR3 coding DNA: TGCGCCAGCAGCTTGCTAGCGGGAGGGCCTAACAATGAGCAGTTCTTC.

The chain links TRBV9 to TRBJ2-7; 12 bases agree with TRBD1. With V trimmed by 5 bases and J by 5 bases, 8 bases remained unmatched. Germline V gene sequence: CDR1 SGDLS, CDR2 YYNGEE. The CDR3 is 15 residues long. The CDR3 nucleotides read TGTGCCAGCAGGGGGGACAGGGGGCCCTTCCACGAGCAGTACTTC. Encoded protein: CASRGDRGPFHEQYF.

This clonotype has a handful of counts. The J gene is TRBJ2-1, the V gene TRBV20-1, with D perhaps matching TRBD2 (6 bases). The germline gives CDR1 DFQATT, CDR2 SNEGSKA (reference sequence). The CDR3 extends over 16 amino acids. The V and J ends lost 0 bases and 0 bases respectively, with 12 bases between them. This CDR3 reads CSARDLAGLSYNEQFF. Here the CDR3 DNA reads TGCAGTGCTAGAGATCTCGCGGGACTCTCCTACAATGAGCAGTTCTTC.

Many counts were recorded for this clonotype. This rearrangement joins TRBV18 to TRBJ2-5, with D possibly matching TRBD1 (5 bases). V gave up 6 bases and J gave up 5 bases, with 19 bases separating them. This CDR3 is 15 amino acids long. Germline V gene data show CDR1 as KGHSH and CDR2 as LQKENI. For the CDR3, the DNA is TGTGCCAGCTCCCTAAACGGCAGGGTTTACGAGACCCAGTACTTC. Its translation is CASSLNGRVYETQYF. The full variable domain, rest sourced from reference TRBV18 and TRBJ2-5, is NAGVMQNPRHLVRRRGQEARLRCSPMKGHSHVYWYRQLPEEGLKFMVYLQKENIIDESGMPKERFSAEFPKEGPSILRIQQVVRGDSAAYFCASSLNGRVYETQYFGPGTRLLVL.

This clonotype was recorded many times. The chain combines TRBV28 with TRBJ2-1, with D possibly being TRBD1 (6 bases). The CDR3 length is 17 residues. Deletions cut 6 bases from V and 5 bases from J, with 23 bases between. From germline, CDR1 is MDHEN and CDR2 SYDVKM. CDR3: CASSAQRDMWLDNEQFF. In nucleotides, the CDR3 is TGTGCCAGCAGCGCACAACGGGACATGTGGTTGGACAATGAGCAGTTCTTC.

This clonotype was recorded at least ten times. The V and J genes are TRBV6-5 and TRBJ2-2, with TRBD2 as a possible D gene (5 bases). V shed 3 bases and J shed 4 bases, with 18 bases lying between them. Looked up from germline, CDR1 is MNHEY and CDR2 is SVGAGI. This CDR3 is 17 amino acids long. The CDR3 DNA reads as TGTGCCAGCAGTTATGATCGTAGAGCGGTGGGCACCGGGGAGCTGTTTTTT. This translates into CASSYDRRAVGTGELFF.

As to this clonotype: Possible read error: a much larger clone is one base away. The chain links TRBV20-1 to TRBJ1-5; D gene uncertain. Germline V CDR1 and CDR2: DFQATT, SNEGSKA (reference sequence). The CDR3 is 15 residues long. CDR3 loop: CSARGSGRSNQPPHF. The CDR3 bases are TGCAGTGCTAGAGGTTCTGGGAGAAGCAATCAGCCCCCGCATTTT.

This clonotype was counted at least ten times. The V and J genes are TRBV10-3 and TRBJ2-7, with a possible D match to TRBD2 (6 bases). Germline-derived CDR1 and CDR2 are ENHRY and SYGVKD. V was clipped by 8 bases and J by 0 bases, with 14 bases between them. CDR3 length: 14 residues. The CDR3 DNA reads TGTGCCATCCGGCGCGGGAAAAGCTCCTACGAGCAGTACTTC. Its translation is CAIRRGKSSYEQYF.

In this sample, this clonotype turned up many times. The V and J genes are TRBV5-6 and TRBJ2-3, with D perhaps assigned TRBD1 or TRBD2 (6 bases each). This CDR3 contains 15 residues. The V gene's germline CDR1 is SGHDT and CDR2 YYEEEE. Trimming took off 1 base at V and 2 bases at J, with 11 bases between the two ends. The CDR3 loop reads CASSLIRGATDTQYF. The CDR3 nucleotides are TGTGCCAGCAGCTTGATTAGGGGGGCCACAGATACGCAGTATTTT.

With regard to this clonotype: A much larger clone differs from this one at a single base, so this may be a read error. V gene TRBV21-1 combines with J gene TRBJ1-5; the DNA was not used to check the table's D call, TRBD1. TRBV21-1 constitutes a pseudogene. This CDR3 is 17 amino acids long. The CDR3 coding sequence is TGTGCCAGCAGCGACCAAGTCGCCAGGGCGGTAAAACAGCCCCAGCATTTT. Translation gives CASSDQVARAVKQPQHF.

This clonotype showed up many times. J is TRBJ2-3 and V is TRBV29-1; tentatively, D is TRBD1 (5 bases). V was shortened by 3 bases and J by 0 bases, with 7 bases between the two germline ends. This CDR3 spans 13 amino acids. CDR1 and CDR2 from the germline V gene are SQVTM and ANQGSEA. The CDR3 coding sequence is TGCAGCGTTGACCGACAGAGCACAGATACGCAGTATTTT. It is translated as CSVDRQSTDTQYF.

This clonotype has ten or more counts. The genes are TRBV5-4 and TRBJ2-5, with 8 bases matching TRBD1. This CDR3 spans 16 amino acids. In germline, CDR1 is SGHNT, CDR2 YYREEE (reference sequence). Losses at the gene ends were 4 bases for V and 5 bases for J; bases not matched to a gene: 13. The CDR3 coding sequence is TGTGCCAGCAGCGGGACAACAGGGGGGCGCGGGGAGACCCAGTACTTC. Translated: CASSGTTGGRGETQYF.

The chain couples TRBV27 to TRBJ1-1; D is ambiguous. CDR1 is MNHEY, CDR2 SMNVEV, per germline (reference sequence). The CDR3 has 16 amino acids. The ends were cut back, 5 bases at V and 0 bases at J, with 16 bases in the middle. The CDR3, as DNA: TGTGCCAGCAGTCTTACACCGACCGGCCTGAACACTGAAGCTTTCTTT. Translated: CASSLTPTGLNTEAFF.

This clonotype occurred many times. V gene TRBV6-5 combines with J gene TRBJ2-1; D gene ambiguous. The CDR3 sequence is 12 residues long. V lost 6 bases and J lost 2, with 5 bases in between. Germline V gene sequence: CDR1 MNHEY, CDR2 SVGAGI. The CDR3 reads CASRAPYNEQFF. The CDR3 nucleotides read TGTGCCAGCAGGGCCCCCTACAATGAGCAGTTCTTC.

This clonotype was detected a few times. The V call is TRBV20-1, the J call TRBJ2-3; no firm D call. This CDR3 region has 18 residues. V lost 0 bases, J lost 2 bases, and 21 bases lay in between. Germline CDR1 DFQATT, CDR2 SNEGSKA (reference sequence). The CDR3 sequence is CSARDQRAPHHYTDTQYF. The CDR3 DNA sequence: TGCAGTGCTAGAGATCAAAGGGCTCCCCATCACTACACAGATACGCAGTATTTT.

This clonotype has ten or more counts. V usage is TRBV10-2 and J usage is TRBJ1-4, with 9 bases lining up with TRBD1. Germline CDR1 is WSHSY and CDR2 is SAAADI. This CDR3 region has 14 residues. The V gene end was trimmed by 3 bases and the J gene end by 6 bases; junction bases not matched to a gene: 2. CDR3 in amino acids: CASSEWTGDEKLFF. The DNA for the CDR3 is TGCGCCAGCAGTGAATGGACAGGGGATGAAAAACTGTTTTTT.

The chain carries TRBV18 and TRBJ2-7; perhaps TRBD1 as D (5 bases). Germline V lookup: CDR1 KGHSH, CDR2 LQKENI. The CDR3 is 14 residues long. V was shortened by 3 bases and J by 2 bases, with 11 bases between the two germline ends. The CDR3: CASSPVTGAYEQYF. For the CDR3, the DNA is TGTGCCAGCTCACCGGTCACAGGAGCCTACGAGCAGTACTTC. The whole variable domain, remainder taken from reference TRBV18 and TRBJ2-7, is NAGVMQNPRHLVRRRGQEARLRCSPMKGHSHVYWYRQLPEEGLKFMVYLQKENIIDESGMPKERFSAEFPKEGPSILRIQQVVRGDSAAYFCASSPVTGAYEQYFGPGTRLTVT.

This clonotype turned up a few times. The chain uses TRBV28 and TRBJ2-3; D ambiguous. The germline V gene encodes CDR1 MDHEN and CDR2 SYDVKM. CDR3 size: 16 residues. V lost 3 bases, J lost 2 bases, and 15 bases lay in between. The CDR3 protein is CASSFGVSGPTDTQYF. The CDR3 DNA sequence: TGTGCCAGCAGTTTTGGGGTTTCTGGACCCACAGATACGCAGTATTTT.